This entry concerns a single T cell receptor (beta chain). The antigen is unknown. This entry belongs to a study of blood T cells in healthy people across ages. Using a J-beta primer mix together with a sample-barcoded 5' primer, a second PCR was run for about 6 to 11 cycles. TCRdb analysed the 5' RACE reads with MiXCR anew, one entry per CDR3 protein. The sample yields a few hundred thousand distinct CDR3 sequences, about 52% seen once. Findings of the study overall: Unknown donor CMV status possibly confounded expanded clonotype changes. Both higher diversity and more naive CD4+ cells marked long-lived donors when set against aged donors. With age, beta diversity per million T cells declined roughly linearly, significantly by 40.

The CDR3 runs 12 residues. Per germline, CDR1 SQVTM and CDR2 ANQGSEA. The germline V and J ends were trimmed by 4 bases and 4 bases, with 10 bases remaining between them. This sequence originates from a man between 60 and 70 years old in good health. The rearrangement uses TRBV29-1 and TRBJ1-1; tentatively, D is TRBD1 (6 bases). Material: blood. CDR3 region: CSVVTGSTEAFF. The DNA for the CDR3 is TGCAGCGTTGTAACAGGGAGCACTGAAGCTTTCTTT.